The rows below give T cell receptor beta chains drawn from one sample of a study of blood T cell repertoires in COVID-19. Generated by immunoSEQ multiplex PCR, the TCRdb table keeps only in-frame clones and is missing some. The sample lists about 190,000 clones, more than 75% occurring once. The specimen was peripheral blood. The receptors were gathered from a woman in her 70s with COVID-19, enrolled during active disease. Each CDR3 is given without its conserved first and last residue.

v_gene,CDR3aa
TRBV5-6,ASSSGTPEAKNIQY
TRBV20-1,SASSREAEAF
TRBV9,ASSVGNGLRGSGANVLT
TRBV11-2,ASREGQGLSYEQF
TRBV15,ATSRDRGVGETQY
TRBV9,ASSPRTSGPYEQY
TRBV3-1/TRBV3-2,ASSRSGQGSYNEQF
TRBV19,ASSISLAGGNEQF
TRBV5-6,ASSLFRNTEAF
TRBV5-1,ASSSTSGNTDTQY
TRBV28,ASSVSGTSGGTDTQY
TRBV4-1,ASSQYRQPESEQY
TRBV28,AIQPATGAYEQY
TRBV7-2,ASSLGQGVTEAF
TRBV2,ASRARTGGLDTQY
TRBV5-1,ASSGTGAGIGELF
TRBV19,ARGLGEQY
TRBV4-1,ASSRPGQGKEAF
TRBV30,AWSVPRTGSLHEQY
TRBV30,AWRTAGNTGELF
TRBV28,ASSFSQASYEQY
TRBV6-2/TRBV6-3,ASSYPGQAGGYT
TRBV5-1,ASSLGPTNEKLF
TRBV5-1,ASSLDGQGMNEQY
TRBV6-5,ASSQREGDNSPLH
TRBV11-1,ASSLFGGAPSEAF
TRBV2,ASTYRDRDYNEQF
TRBV5-1,ASSRRGEGDEQF
TRBV6-2/TRBV6-3,ASSYGRPSYEQY
TRBV10-3,AISESGSFYNEQF
TRBV18,ASSPPRGASGTNTDTQY
TRBV7-9,ASSSTGGAGYT
TRBV6-2/TRBV6-3,ASSTLAGGLGTQY
TRBV6-5,ASTPGQGNDF
TRBV5-1,ASSLSLAGGSTDTQY
TRBV30,AYREREFHNEQF
TRBV4-1,ASSQEPGVSYNEQF
TRBV6-2/TRBV6-3,ASSPGGRGVKNIQY
TRBV7-3,ASSPLDRASTGELF
TRBV28,ASSSPGAGEDEQY
TRBV6-6,ASSYFGTSGETQY
TRBV7-9,ASSVGGVSPLH
TRBV6-5,ASRAETGDGYEQY
TRBV6-5,ASKPDLSTYEQY
TRBV9,ASSVGHRGTEAF
TRBV27,ASSLPQQGRGMNTEAF
TRBV7-2,ASSSSSGKDTQY
TRBV9,ASSVEASGNTGELF
TRBV11-2,ASSFISRDTEAF
TRBV10-1,ASSEWRAPYEQY
TRBV3-1/TRBV3-2,ASSQDSAGYSPLH
TRBV20-1,SADRGGAF